Listed here is a single T cell receptor beta chain. This clone was observed a few times. Its antigen is unknown. Qualities for individual bases were not recorded, and no much larger clone is one base off. CD4+ T cells from unexposed donors were collected before the COVID-19 pandemic (2011-2018). After 10 to 11 days of culture, CD4+ T cells were isolated with the EasySep CD4+ T cell isolation kit. As far as cell numbers permitted, CD4+ T cells from unexposed donors were tested for reactivity against SARS-CoV-2 S and N as well as four spike pools from common cold coronaviruses. Each well received a few million PBMCs, cultured in IMDM supplemented with roughly 4.9% human AB serum and about 10 IU/ml IL-2. Half of the culture medium was replaced with fresh IL-2-containing medium on days 3 and 7. Triplicate replicate wells were generally used for each peptide culture condition. The leukapheresis product used for the unexposed donors was purchased from a commercial source. Ficoll-Paque PLUS gradient centrifugation was used to isolate PBMCs from leukapheresis product or whole blood. PBMCs were either cryopreserved at -140 degrees C or used fresh in the expansion assay. The QIAamp Micro DNA Kit was used to extract genomic DNA from the CD4+ T cells.

This sample stems from a study of CD4 T cells in relation to SARS-CoV-2 and coronaviruses (dated by TCRdb to the early 2020s). Looking at the study overall: The ViraFEST assay cultured PBMCs with antigen for more than eight days, then sequenced TCR beta CDR3s to find antigen-specific clonal expansions. An HIV-1 Nef peptide pool or a no-peptide culture served as the negative reference condition. The Adaptive Biotechnologies TCR-sequencing kit was used for samples from three pre-COVID donors and for the naive versus memory experiments, whereas the other data were Illumina-based. A different TCR-beta assay, based on Illumina, was used to sequence expansion assays from other donors in the study. Using patient-derived lymphoblastoid cell lines, the shared crossreactive spike epitopes were mapped to their HLA restriction. At the level of individual TCR clonotypes, the study evaluated whether memory CD4+ T cells crossreact between the spike proteins of SARS-CoV-2 and those of common cold coronaviruses. What the authors observed across the whole study: Memory CD4+ clonotypes crossrecognizing SARS-CoV-2 and at least one common cold coronavirus spike were found in around 59% of donors. Because no donor provided both pre-pandemic and post-infection samples, tracing the source of pre-existing responses was limited. Crossreactive clones showed significantly weaker SARS-CoV-2-driven expansion than monoreactive clones, consistent with antigenic imprinting. The study was limited by small numbers of patients and tested TCRs. Crossreactivity analysis centred on spike protein, so crossreactivity against other viral proteins was not assessed.

The library was obtained by the immunoSEQ multiplex PCR assay. For the original study's pipeline: During preprocessing, nonproductive sequences were removed, as were CDR3s that did not start with C, did not end with F or W, or were shorter than 7 amino acids. The MANAFEST web app identified antigen-specific clonotypes based on expansion compared with the reference and other culture wells. To be counted as positive, a clone had to show significant expansion compared with the reference culture, at an FDR below 0.05, in 2 of 3 replicate wells. To be called positive, a clone also had to show significant expansion compared with every other tandem well and an odds ratio greater than 5. Pairwise Levenshtein distance, computed with the stringdist R package after three terminal residues were trimmed from each end, was used as the measure of CDR3 homology. TCRdb holds this immuneACCESS table with in-frame rearrangements only. Some clones are missing; in checked studies, unresolved V genes explain under half, and the rest has no known cause. Clone size and V and J calls were adopted from that table, with D and trimming inferred from the DNA. Recorded for this sample are 20,000 to 25,000 clones; 70% to 80% of them occurred a single time. Around 12% of the sample comes from the top ten.

Sequences SGHNT (CDR1) and YYREEE (CDR2) are obtained from the germline V gene (reference sequence). V is shortened by 0 bases, J by 2 bases, and the region joining them spans 8 bases. The CDR3 contains 14 residues, cysteine and phenylalanine counted. The CDR3 DNA has 42 bases and is translated from base 1. The chain employs TRBV5-4 and TRBJ2-5; the D segment cannot be called with confidence. This sequence originates from a human donor in good health. The sequencing sample was made of CD4+ T cells from PBMCs, cultured in vitro. The CDR3 corresponds to CASSLVAEQETQYF. The bases read TGTGCCAGCAGCTTGGTAGCAGAACAAGAGACCCAGTACTTC. Reference TRBV5-4 and TRBJ2-5 genes cover what lies past the CDR3, so the full variable domain is ETGVTQSPTHLIKTRGQQVTLRCSSQSGHNTVSWYQQALGQGPQFIFQYYREEENGRGNFPPRFSGLQFPNYSSELNVNALELDDSALYLCASSLVAEQETQYFGPGTRLLVL.